Following are 10 T cell receptor beta chains from one sample sequenced in a study of cytomegalovirus exposure and HLA in healthy donors. 13 Jbeta primers and 60 Vbeta primers were used for the PCR. TCRdb's copy holds only in-frame clones and misses some; the assay was immunoSEQ multiplex PCR. This sample carries approximately 220,000 clones, more than 65% of them seen once, and the ten largest clones take 0.63%. The sequenced sample consisted of PBMCs. Receptors were obtained from a man aged 18 to 29 in good health and CMV-seronegative.

This clone was seen just once. The chain carries TRBV2 and TRBJ1-3; 8 bases fit TRBD1. CDR1 is SNHLY, CDR2 FYNNEI, per germline. After removal of 6 bases from V and 6 bases from J, the junction contained 7 bases not matched to a gene. The CDR3 contains 14 residues. The CDR3 bases are TGTGCCAGCAGCCAGGGGGCCATCGTAAACACCATATATTTT. Protein: CASSQGAIVNTIYF.

The genes are TRBV5-1 and TRBJ2-6; possibly TRBD1 for D (6 bases). Germline CDR1 is SGHRS and CDR2 is YFSETQ. CDR3 length: 17 amino acids. Trimming shortened V by 4 bases and J by 0 bases, and 14 bases separated the two germline ends. The CDR3 nucleotides are TGCGCCAGCAGCGACCTCGGGACAAACTCTGGGGCCAACGTCCTGACTTTC. This gives the protein CASSDLGTNSGANVLTF.

This clone turned up a few times. The chain recombines TRBV6-1 with TRBJ2-7, with a possible D match to TRBD2 (6 bases). Trimming pared 5 bases from V and 2 bases from J, leaving 13 bases between. The CDR3 is 14 residues long. Germline-derived CDR1 and CDR2 are MNHNS and SASEGT. The CDR3 DNA reads TGTGCCAGCAGTTGGGACTCGAGACCCTACGAGCAGTACTTC. Protein: CASSWDSRPYEQYF.

This rearrangement joins TRBV11-3 to TRBJ2-2, with D tentatively TRBD1 (5 bases). The ends were cut back, 3 bases at V and 7 bases at J, with 9 bases in the middle. Germline CDR1 SGHNT, CDR2 YENEEA. The CDR3 sequence is 13 residues long. The CDR3 coding sequence is TGTGCCAGCAGCTTTCTCCAGGGCGGGGAGCTGTTTTTT. It specifies CASSFLQGGELFF.

V usage is TRBV19 and J usage is TRBJ1-1; 9 bases are a match to TRBD1. CDR1 and CDR2 (germline): LNHDA, SQIVND (reference sequence). V gave up 2 bases and J gave up 6 bases; unmatched junction bases: 4. This CDR3 has 14 residues. CDR3 bases: TGTGCCAGTAGTATATCCGGGACAGGGCCTGAAGCTTTCTTT. This codes for CASSISGTGPEAFF. Drawing the rest from reference TRBV19 and TRBJ1-1, the complete variable domain is DGGITQSPKYLFRKEGQNVTLSCEQNLNHDAMYWYRQDPGQGLRLIYYSQIVNDFQKGDIAEGYSVSREKKESFPLTVTSAQKNPTAFYLCASSISGTGPEAFFGQGTRLTVV.

This clone was detected a few times. The CDR3 nucleotides read TGTGCCAGCAGTCCCACCGGCGGTAGCGGGAGGGGCTTCTACGAGCAGTACTTC. Residues: CASSPTGGSGRGFYEQYF. V gene TRBV28 combines with J gene TRBJ2-7; 11 nucleotides align to TRBD2. The V and J ends lost 5 bases and 3 bases, in that order; junction bases with no gene match: 15. The CDR3 has 18 residues. From germline, CDR1 is MDHEN and CDR2 SYDVKM. Using reference TRBV28 and TRBJ2-7 for the parts outside the CDR3, the full variable domain is DVKVTQSSRYLVKRTGEKVFLECVQDMDHENMFWYRQDPGLGLRLIYFSYDVKMKEKGDIPEGYSVSREKKERFSLILESASTNQTSMYLCASSPTGGSGRGFYEQYFGPGTRLTVT.

The chain joins TRBV4-1 to TRBJ2-1; 8 nucleotides agree with TRBD2. This CDR3 is built from 16 residues. J gave up 8 bases and V 0 bases, and 9 bases lay outside the gene matches. Per germline, CDR1 MGHRA and CDR2 YSYEKL. CDR3 region: CASSQDRNGRVDEQFF. CDR3 sequence (DNA): TGCGCCAGCAGCCAAGATCGCAACGGGAGGGTCGATGAGCAGTTCTTC.

The V and J genes are TRBV6-5 and TRBJ2-7; D is perhaps TRBD1 (6 bases). CDR1 and CDR2 (germline): MNHEY, SVGAGI. V was pared by 0 bases and J by 2 bases, with 11 bases between. This CDR3 is built from 15 residues. The CDR3, as DNA: TGTGCCAGCAGTTACTCCACGACAGGCCCCTACGAGCAGTACTTC. It translates to CASSYSTTGPYEQYF.

The gene calls are TRBV6-5 and TRBJ2-7, with 9 nucleotides matching TRBD1. With V trimmed by 5 bases and J by 3 bases, 8 bases remained unmatched. This CDR3 spans 15 amino acids. From germline, CDR1 is MNHEY and CDR2 SVGAGI. The CDR3 bases are TGTGCCAGCAGTGCATCCGGGACAGGGCACTACGAGCAGTACTTC. Its translation is CASSASGTGHYEQYF.

This chain uses TRBV18 with TRBJ1-2, with 7 nucleotides matching TRBD1. The CDR3 is 15 residues long. Trimming at V came to 3 bases and at J to 4 bases, leaving 8 bases not matched to a gene. In germline, CDR1 is KGHSH, CDR2 LQKENI. CDR3 loop: CASSPGDRPLYGYTF. CDR3 nucleotide sequence: TGTGCCAGCTCACCTGGGGACAGACCACTCTATGGCTACACCTTC. The variable domain in full, completed from reference TRBV18 and TRBJ1-2, reads NAGVMQNPRHLVRRRGQEARLRCSPMKGHSHVYWYRQLPEEGLKFMVYLQKENIIDESGMPKERFSAEFPKEGPSILRIQQVVRGDSAAYFCASSPGDRPLYGYTFGSGTRLTVV.